These 8 T cell receptor beta chains came from one sample sequenced in a study of T cell changes during pregnancy in multiple sclerosis. Measured with immunoSEQ multiplex PCR; TCRdb has only the in-frame clones, and not every one. Of over 80,000 clones in the sample, 90% were seen once. The specimen was peripheral blood, collected in the second trimester of pregnancy. The receptors were sampled from a female donor in good health, enrolled as a control in a pregnancy study.

The V call is TRBV29-1, the J call TRBJ2-3; TRBD2 matches 7 bases. Germline assignment: CDR1 SQVTM and CDR2 ANQGSEA. CDR3 length equals 17 residues. With 4 bases clipped from V and 0 bases from J, the junction kept 13 bases outside the gene matches. The CDR3 protein is CSVGRGGLGLSTDTQYF. In nucleotides, the CDR3 is TGCAGCGTTGGAAGGGGAGGGCTTGGACTAAGCACAGATACGCAGTATTTT.

The CDR3 bases are TGTGCCAGCAGCGCCGCCAGCGGGAGACCCCATGAGCAGTTCTTC. This sequence encodes CASSAASGRPHEQFF. The chain carries TRBV2 and TRBJ2-1; 8 bases map to TRBD2. J lost 8 bases, V lost 6 bases, and 12 bases had no gene match. The germline V gene encodes CDR1 SNHLY and CDR2 FYNNEI. CDR3 size: 15 residues.

As DNA, the CDR3 is TGCGCCAGCAGCTTGCCTAGGACTATCCCCGAGCAGTTCTTC. Protein: CASSLPRTIPEQFF. V is TRBV5-1 and J is TRBJ2-1, with a weak D call TRBD2 (6 bases). The CDR3 runs to 14 residues. Germline values: CDR1 SGHRS, CDR2 YFSETQ. V lost 1 base and J 10 bases, leaving 15 bases between the germline ends.

The table lists this clone with a few counts. The identical CDR3 is also encoded by other nucleotide sequences in the sample. V and J are TRBV6-1 and TRBJ1-6; tentatively, D is TRBD1 (5 bases). V dropped 0 bases and J dropped 8 bases, with 11 bases sitting between them. In germline, CDR1 is MNHNS, CDR2 SASEGT. This CDR3 is 15 amino acids long. DNA for the CDR3: TGTGCCAGCAGTGAAGCGCGCCAGGGCTATTCACCCCTCCACTTT. Translating gives CASSEARQGYSPLHF.

The rearrangement joins TRBV6-1 to TRBJ2-7; the match to TRBD2 covers 9 bases. The CDR3 runs 16 residues. V lost 0 bases to trimming and J lost 5 bases; unmatched junction nucleotides: 8. Germline loops: CDR1 MNHNS, CDR2 SASEGT. The CDR3 DNA sequence: TGTGCCAGCAGTGAAGCTCATAGCGGGGGTGGCGACGAGCAGTACTTC. The encoded protein is CASSEAHSGGGDEQYF.

The chain uses TRBV5-1 and TRBJ2-7; D unresolved. The CDR3 runs to 13 residues. The germline V gene has CDR1 SGHRS and CDR2 YFSETQ. The V and J ends lost 1 base and 2 bases respectively, with 7 bases between them. The CDR3 DNA reads as TGCGCCAGCAGCTTGAGTAGCACCTACGAGCAGTACTTC. The encoded protein is CASSLSSTYEQYF.

The genes are TRBV7-6 and TRBJ2-1, with 7 bases that match TRBD2. Trimming removed 5 bases from V and 5 bases from J; junction bases left unmatched: 3. There are 13 residues in the CDR3. Per germline, CDR1 SGHVS and CDR2 FNYEAQ. The CDR3 nucleotides read TGTGCCAGCAGCCTTGGACTAGACAATGAGCAGTTCTTC. It encodes CASSLGLDNEQFF.

The chain uses TRBV5-1 and TRBJ2-7; 7 bases match TRBD2. The CDR3 extends over 14 amino acids. Germline loops: CDR1 SGHRS, CDR2 YFSETQ. V trimming: 4 bases; J trimming: 3 bases; junction bases outside the gene matches: 7. For the CDR3, the DNA is TGCGCCAGCAGCAGCGGGACTTACCTCTACGAGCAGTACTTC. The encoded protein is CASSSGTYLYEQYF.